Shown below are 32 T cell receptor beta chains from a single sample sequenced in a study of blood T cell repertoires in COVID-19 (dated by TCRdb to 2018 to 2021). Library prep was done by the immunoSEQ multiplex PCR assay. TCRdb provides this immuneACCESS table in a form limited to in-frame rearrangements. Some clones are lacking; in checked studies, under half of them reflect an unresolved V gene, and why the rest are absent is not known. Across this sample there are hundreds of thousands of clones, with around nine tenths seen only once. The biggest ten clones account for roughly 3.4% of the sample. The sequencing sample was made of peripheral blood. These receptors originate from a woman aged 18-30 years who had recovered from COVID-19.

The J gene is TRBJ2-7, the V gene TRBV2; 8 nucleotides match TRBD1. The J segment lost 9 bases and the V segment lost 0 bases, leaving 13 bases of the junction unmatched. The CDR3 totals 16 residues. Per germline, CDR1 SNHLY and CDR2 FYNNEI. Written as DNA, the CDR3 is TGTGCCAGCAGTGAAGCGGGATCGGGACAGGTCTCGGGGCAGTACGTC. This sequence encodes CASSEAGSGQVSGQYV.

This chain uses TRBV10-3 with TRBJ2-2, with D possibly TRBD1 on 5 matching bases. CDR3 length: 15 residues. Trimming removed 2 bases at V and 4 bases at J, with 11 bases between. Germline CDR1 ENHRY, CDR2 SYGVKD. The CDR3 DNA follows: TGTGCCATCAGTGAGAGGGGTTGGGGCACCGGGGAGCTGTTTTTT. It encodes CAISERGWGTGELFF.

The rearrangement uses TRBV7-8 and TRBJ1-4, with TRBD1 as a possible D gene (6 bases). Trimming left V 5 bases short and J 8 bases short, with 18 bases between. Germline CDR1 SGHVS, CDR2 FQNEAQ. The CDR3 totals 15 residues. The DNA of the CDR3 is TGTGCCAGCAGCATCAACAGGGTGGGGCGGGAAAAACTGTTTTTT. Translating it yields CASSINRVGREKLFF.

The chain recombines TRBV13 with TRBJ1-1; 8 nucleotides align to TRBD1. This CDR3 spans 17 amino acids. Trimming took 5 bases from V and 1 from J; bases not matched to a gene: 12. Germline CDR1 and CDR2: PRHDT and FYEKMQ (reference sequence). The CDR3 DNA reads as TGTGCCAGCAGCAGCCGATACAGGGGGACCAGGAACACTGAAGCTTTCTTT. Translating gives CASSSRYRGTRNTEAFF.

The gene calls are TRBV12-5 and TRBJ2-5; 12 bases align to TRBD2. The V segment lost 7 bases and the J segment 5 bases; nucleotides outside the gene matches: 14. This CDR3 region has 17 residues. Germline V gives CDR1 LGHNT, CDR2 FRNRAP. The CDR3 region has the DNA TGTGCTAGTGCCTCCGGGCAACTAGCGGGAGGTTATGAGACCCAGTACTTC. This codes for CASASGQLAGGYETQYF.

V usage is TRBV7-2 and J usage is TRBJ2-1; D is perhaps TRBD2 (6 bases). The CDR3 spans 14 residues. The germline CDR1 and CDR2 sequences are SGHTA and FQGNSA. V lost 0 bases and J lost 9, with 12 bases in between. CDR3 loop: CASSLARWEVEQFF. CDR3 coding DNA: TGTGCCAGCAGCTTAGCGCGGTGGGAGGTTGAGCAGTTCTTC.

The V and J genes are TRBV21-1 and TRBJ2-7; the table gives TRBD1 as D, unverified against the DNA. TRBV21-1 is assigned pseudogene status. This CDR3 spans 14 amino acids. The CDR3 spells CASSPKDRTYEQYV. The CDR3 DNA is TGTGCCAGCAGCCCAAAGGACAGGACCTACGAGCAGTACGTC.

J is TRBJ2-3 and V is TRBV19, with 7 bases lining up with TRBD1. This CDR3 contains 13 residues. Germline CDR1 reads LNHDA; CDR2 reads SQIVND (reference sequence). V was pared by 6 bases and J by 1 base, with 1 base of the junction left unmatched. The chain's CDR3 is CASSTGGTDTQYF. CDR3 bases: TGTGCCAGTAGCACAGGGGGCACAGATACGCAGTATTTT.

The rearrangement joins TRBV27 to TRBJ1-1; TRBD1 might be the D (6 bases). V was clipped by 5 bases and J by 5 bases, with 12 bases between them. The V gene's germline CDR1 is MNHEY and CDR2 SMNVEV (reference sequence). This CDR3 has 13 residues. The CDR3 nucleotides are TGTGCCAGCAGTGCACAGGGTGGGACTGAAGCTTTCTTT. Translating it yields CASSAQGGTEAFF.

The chain has TRBV7-9 and TRBJ1-5; TRBD1 is a possible D gene (5 bases). The CDR3 spans 14 residues. Germline values: CDR1 SEHNR, CDR2 FQNEAQ (reference sequence). V was shortened by 5 bases and J by 0 bases, with 8 bases between the two germline ends. This CDR3 reads CASSTQGSNQPQHF. CDR3 DNA sequence: TGTGCCAGCAGCACTCAGGGTAGCAATCAGCCCCAGCATTTT.

The chain combines TRBV6-5 with TRBJ1-3; D unresolved. The CDR3 consists of 13 residues. Trimming pared 6 bases from V and 4 bases from J, leaving 10 bases between. Per the germline V gene, CDR1 is MNHEY and CDR2 is SVGAGI. The CDR3 loop reads CASSATIGNTIYF. CDR3 nucleotides: TGTGCCAGCAGCGCAACAATAGGAAACACCATATATTTT.

This rearrangement joins TRBV7-9 to TRBJ2-5; a possible D gene is TRBD2 (6 bases). CDR3 length: 16 residues. Deletions cut 2 bases from V and 7 bases from J, with 20 bases between. Germline CDR1 and CDR2: SEHNR and FQNEAQ (reference sequence). CDR3 in amino acids: CASSLTRLGPEGTQYF. The CDR3 coding sequence is TGTGCCAGCAGCTTAACGAGGCTAGGACCGGAGGGGACCCAGTACTTC.

This rearrangement joins TRBV19 to TRBJ2-3, with TRBD2 matching over 10 bases. This CDR3 is 16 amino acids long. Germline-derived CDR1 and CDR2 are LNHDA and SQIVND (reference sequence). V shed 2 bases, J shed 4 bases, and the junction held 6 bases outside the gene matches. In DNA form, the CDR3 reads TGTGCCAGTAGTATACTAGCGGGGGTGAAGGCAGATACGCAGTATTTT. Amino acid sequence: CASSILAGVKADTQYF.

The chain employs TRBV2 and TRBJ2-7; D gene ambiguous. This CDR3 is 13 amino acids long. CDR1 and CDR2 from the germline V gene are SNHLY and FYNNEI. Trimming stripped 4 bases from V and 7 bases from J, with 14 bases between. As DNA, the CDR3 is TGTGCCAGCAGTGTAAGGCCAGCGCGGGAGCAGTACGTC. Residues: CASSVRPAREQYV.

The CDR3 protein is CATRTGGNYGYTF. The CDR3 coding sequence is TGTGCCACCCGGACAGGGGGTAACTATGGCTACACCTTC. The chain employs TRBV19 and TRBJ1-2; 10 bases agree with TRBD1. This CDR3 contains 13 residues. J lost 1 base, V lost 10 bases, and 3 bases had no gene match. The V gene's germline CDR1 is LNHDA and CDR2 SQIVND (reference sequence).

This clone has only one observation. The chain recombines TRBV6-1 with TRBJ2-3, with TRBD2 matching over 12 bases. Germline V gives CDR1 MNHNS, CDR2 SASEGT. This CDR3 contains 15 residues. V trimming: 3 bases; J trimming: 7 bases; junction bases outside the gene matches: 5. CDR3 DNA sequence: TGTGCCAGCAGTGAGACTAGCGGGAGTTTGAATACGCAGTATTTT. Translation: CASSETSGSLNTQYF.

The V gene is TRBV7-2, the J gene TRBJ2-7, with no clear D. From germline, CDR1 is SGHTA and CDR2 FQGNSA. V lost 3 bases to trimming and J lost 4 bases, with 16 bases between them. The CDR3 has 15 residues. As DNA, the CDR3 is TGTGCCAGCAGCTTTGCAGACTCTCCCTTATACGAGCAGTACGTC. It is translated as CASSFADSPLYEQYV.

V gene TRBV30 combines with J gene TRBJ2-2; 11 bases agree with TRBD2. Germline CDR1 GTSNPN, CDR2 SVGIG (reference sequence). This CDR3 region has 18 residues. Trimming removed 3 bases from V and 5 bases from J; junction bases left unmatched: 14. For the CDR3, the DNA is TGTGCCTGGAGAAGAGGGGATTATCCTAGCGGGAGGACCGGGGAGCTGTTTTTT. Its translation is CAWRRGDYPSGRTGELFF. Looking up the rest from reference TRBV30 and TRBJ2-2 gives the full variable domain: SQTIHQWPATLVQPVGSPLSLECTVEGTSNPNLYWYRQAAGRGLQLLFYSVGIGQISSEVPQNLSASRPQDRQFILSSKKLLLSDSGFYLCAWRRGDYPSGRTGELFFGEGSRLTVL.

The J gene is TRBJ2-7, the V gene TRBV4-1; 8 bases are shared with TRBD2. The CDR3 is made up of 16 amino acids. Germline CDR1 and CDR2: MGHRA and YSYEKL. V lost 0 bases, J lost 11 bases, and 15 bases stayed unmatched. The CDR3 DNA reads TGCGCCAGCAGCCAAGAGAACCAAGGACTAGCCTTACTTAAGTACGTC. It codes for CASSQENQGLALLKYV.

A word on this clone: This CDR3 is also generated by other DNA sequences in the sample. The CDR3 nucleotides read TGCGCCAGCAGCCTTAGCGGGAGCTCATACAATGAGCAGTTCTTC. Its translation is CASSLSGSSYNEQFF. The chain couples TRBV5-1 to TRBJ2-1, with TRBD2 matching 9 bases. This CDR3 comprises 15 residues. The germline V gene has CDR1 SGHRS and CDR2 YFSETQ. V shed 4 bases, J shed 4 bases, and the junction held 6 bases outside the gene matches.

This sequence joins TRBV7-9 and TRBJ1-3; D is undetermined. The CDR3 loop spans 17 amino acids. Between the trimmed V and J ends, which lost 1 base and 0 bases, there was a span of 13 bases. The germline gives CDR1 SEHNR, CDR2 FQNEAQ (reference sequence). CDR3 in amino acids: CASSLEIGRGSGNTIYF. DNA for the CDR3: TGTGCCAGCAGCTTAGAAATCGGCCGGGGCTCTGGAAACACCATATATTTT.

A single count supports this clone. J is TRBJ2-3 and V is TRBV5-1, with 7 bases that match TRBD2. This CDR3 is built from 16 residues. Germline V CDR1 and CDR2: SGHRS, YFSETQ. V was clipped by 2 bases and J by 2 bases; unmatched bases: 8. Here the CDR3 reads CASSLPSGKPTDTQYF. The CDR3, as DNA: TGCGCCAGCAGCTTACCTAGCGGAAAACCCACAGATACGCAGTATTTT.

This clone was seen only once. The chain uses TRBV7-8 and TRBJ1-5, with no clear D. The CDR3 loop spans 16 amino acids. The germline V gene encodes CDR1 SGHVS and CDR2 FQNEAQ. The ends were cut back, 6 bases at V and 0 bases at J, with 15 bases in the middle. CDR3 coding DNA: TGTGCCAGCAGTCCGAGTCGGGGTTATAGCAATCAGCCCCAGCATTTT. Translating gives CASSPSRGYSNQPQHF.

In this sample, this clone turned up once. This chain links TRBV6-2 or TRBV6-3 with TRBJ1-3, with D maybe TRBD1 (6 bases). The CDR3 contains 14 residues. Trimming stripped 5 bases from V and 3 bases from J, with 11 bases between. CDR1 is MNHEY and CDR2 is SVGEGT in the germline V gene. In DNA form, the CDR3 reads TGTGCCAGCAGTCCACAGGGCTATGGAAACACCATATATTTT. This gives the protein CASSPQGYGNTIYF.

The J gene is TRBJ2-1, the V gene TRBV10-2, with 8 positions matching TRBD2. CDR3 length: 14 amino acids. Per the germline V gene, CDR1 is WSHSY and CDR2 is SAAADI. V dropped 4 bases and J dropped 7; count of bases not matched to a gene: 6. CDR3 DNA sequence: TGCGCCAGCAGTGTAGCGGGAAAGAGGAATGAGCAGTTCTTC. Translated, it gives CASSVAGKRNEQFF.

The chain couples TRBV30 to TRBJ1-2; unclear D gene. V was cut by 3 bases and J by 8 bases, with 19 bases left in between. The germline V gene has CDR1 GTSNPN and CDR2 SVGIG (reference sequence). This CDR3 is 14 amino acids long. The chain's CDR3 is CAWSPTDRGGGYTF. CDR3 nucleotides: TGTGCCTGGAGCCCGACTGACCGGGGAGGAGGCTACACCTTC. The whole variable domain, filled in from reference TRBV30 and TRBJ1-2, reads SQTIHQWPATLVQPVGSPLSLECTVEGTSNPNLYWYRQAAGRGLQLLFYSVGIGQISSEVPQNLSASRPQDRQFILSSKKLLLSDSGFYLCAWSPTDRGGGYTFGSGTRLTVV.

V and J are TRBV28 and TRBJ2-5; TRBD2 matches at 8 bases. This CDR3 is 16 amino acids long. In germline, CDR1 is MDHEN, CDR2 SYDVKM. V dropped 3 bases and J dropped 4; count of bases not matched to a gene: 10. This CDR3 reads CASSFLLGGGRETQYF. As DNA, the CDR3 is TGTGCCAGCAGTTTCCTCCTCGGGGGGGGGCGAGAGACCCAGTACTTC.

This chain connects TRBV19 to TRBJ2-1; 12 nucleotides align to TRBD2. Per germline, CDR1 LNHDA and CDR2 SQIVND (reference sequence). This CDR3 spans 17 amino acids. With 8 bases clipped from V and 6 bases from J, the junction kept 14 bases outside the gene matches. Written as DNA, the CDR3 is TGTGCCAGTGCCAAGAGAGGGCTAGCGGGAGGGGGCAATGAGCAGTTCTTC. Its translation: CASAKRGLAGGGNEQFF. The full variable domain, with the rest looked up from reference TRBV19 and TRBJ2-1, is DGGITQSPKYLFRKEGQNVTLSCEQNLNHDAMYWYRQDPGQGLRLIYYSQIVNDFQKGDIAEGYSVSREKKESFPLTVTSAQKNPTAFYLCASAKRGLAGGGNEQFFGPGTRLTVL.

The gene calls are TRBV13 and TRBJ1-2; D perhaps matches TRBD1 (5 bases). The length of the CDR3 is 14 residues. Per germline, CDR1 PRHDT and CDR2 FYEKMQ (reference sequence). With 4 bases removed from V and 4 bases from J, the gap between germline ends came to 13 bases. This chain's CDR3 is CASSSDTRSYGYTF. CDR3 nucleotide sequence: TGTGCCAGCAGCTCGGACACCAGATCCTATGGCTACACCTTC.

The chain is built from TRBV27 and TRBJ1-1; 7 nucleotides line up with TRBD1. This CDR3 has 15 amino acids. The trim removed 0 bases at V and 5 bases at J, leaving 6 bases unmatched. Germline values: CDR1 MNHEY, CDR2 SMNVEV (reference sequence). CDR3 region: CASSLSQGVNTEAFF. CDR3 DNA: TGTGCCAGCAGTTTATCCCAGGGGGTAAATACTGAAGCTTTCTTT.

The J gene is TRBJ2-7, the V gene TRBV5-6; 7 positions match TRBD1. The junction had 10 bases not matched to a gene; V was cut back by 7 bases and J by 6 bases. The CDR3 loop spans 13 amino acids. The germline gives CDR1 SGHDT, CDR2 YYEEEE. The CDR3 reads CASSRQGASEQYV. CDR3 in DNA: TGTGCCAGCTCGAGACAGGGAGCCTCCGAGCAGTACGTC.

The chain links TRBV10-2 to TRBJ2-1; 7 bases align to TRBD2. V was clipped by 3 bases and J by 12 bases; unmatched bases: 8. CDR1 is WSHSY and CDR2 is SAAADI in the germline V gene. The CDR3 spans 13 residues. CDR3 sequence reads: CASSDSRGVLQFF. CDR3 nucleotide sequence: TGCGCCAGCAGTGACTCCCGGGGGGTGTTGCAGTTCTTC.